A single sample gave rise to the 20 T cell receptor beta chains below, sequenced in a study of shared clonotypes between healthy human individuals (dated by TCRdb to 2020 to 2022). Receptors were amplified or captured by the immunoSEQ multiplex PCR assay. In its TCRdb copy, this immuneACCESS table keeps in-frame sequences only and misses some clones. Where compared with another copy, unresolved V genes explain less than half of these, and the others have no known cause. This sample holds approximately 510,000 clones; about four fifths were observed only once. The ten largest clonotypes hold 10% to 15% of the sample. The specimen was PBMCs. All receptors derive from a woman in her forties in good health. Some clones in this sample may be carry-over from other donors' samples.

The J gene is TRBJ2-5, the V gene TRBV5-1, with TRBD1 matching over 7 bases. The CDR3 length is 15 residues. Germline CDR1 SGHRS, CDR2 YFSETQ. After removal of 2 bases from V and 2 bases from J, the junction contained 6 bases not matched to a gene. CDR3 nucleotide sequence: TGCGCCAGCAGCTTCGGACAGGTCAATCAAGAGACCCAGTACTTC. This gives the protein CASSFGQVNQETQYF.

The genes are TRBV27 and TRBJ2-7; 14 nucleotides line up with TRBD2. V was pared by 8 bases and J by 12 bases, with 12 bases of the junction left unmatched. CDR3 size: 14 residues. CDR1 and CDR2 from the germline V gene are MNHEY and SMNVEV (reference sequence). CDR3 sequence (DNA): TGTGCCAGCGCACCGGGACTAGCGGGAGTAGGGGTGTACTTC. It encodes CASAPGLAGVGVYF.

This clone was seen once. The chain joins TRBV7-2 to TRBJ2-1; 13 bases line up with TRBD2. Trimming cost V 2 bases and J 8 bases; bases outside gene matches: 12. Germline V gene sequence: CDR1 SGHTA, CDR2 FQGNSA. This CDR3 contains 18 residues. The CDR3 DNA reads TGTGCCAGCAGCTTATCCCGCCGACTAGCGGGAGGTAACGATGAGCAGTTCTTC. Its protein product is CASSLSRRLAGGNDEQFF. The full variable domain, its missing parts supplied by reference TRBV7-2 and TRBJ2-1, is GAGVSQSPSNKVTEKGKDVELRCDPISGHTALYWYRQSLGQGLEFLIYFQGNSAPDKSGLPSDRFSAERTGGSVSTLTIQRTQQEDSAVYLCASSLSRRLAGGNDEQFFGPGTRLTVL.

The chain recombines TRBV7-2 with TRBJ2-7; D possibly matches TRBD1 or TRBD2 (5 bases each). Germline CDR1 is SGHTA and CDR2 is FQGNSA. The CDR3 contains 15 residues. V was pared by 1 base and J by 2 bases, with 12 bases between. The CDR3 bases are TGTGCCAGCAGCTTAGATGGGGGTGTCACCTACGAGCAGTACTTC. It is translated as CASSLDGGVTYEQYF.

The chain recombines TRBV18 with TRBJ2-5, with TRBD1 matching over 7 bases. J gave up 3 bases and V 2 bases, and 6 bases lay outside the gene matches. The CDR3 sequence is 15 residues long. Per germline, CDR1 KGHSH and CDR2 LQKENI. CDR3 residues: CASSPITGAEETQYF. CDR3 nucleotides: TGTGCCAGCTCACCAATCACAGGGGCAGAAGAGACCCAGTACTTC.

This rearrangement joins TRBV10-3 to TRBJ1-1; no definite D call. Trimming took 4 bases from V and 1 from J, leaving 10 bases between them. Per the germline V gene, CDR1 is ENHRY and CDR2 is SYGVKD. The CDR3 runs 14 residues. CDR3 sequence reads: CAISGLQSNTEAFF. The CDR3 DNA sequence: TGTGCCATCAGTGGCTTACAGTCGAACACTGAAGCTTTCTTT.

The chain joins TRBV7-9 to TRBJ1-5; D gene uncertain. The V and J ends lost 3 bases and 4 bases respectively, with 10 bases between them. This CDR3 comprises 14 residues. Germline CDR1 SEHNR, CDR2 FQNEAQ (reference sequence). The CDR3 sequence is CASSFDTLNQPQHF. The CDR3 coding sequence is TGTGCCAGCAGCTTTGACACGCTTAATCAGCCCCAGCATTTT.

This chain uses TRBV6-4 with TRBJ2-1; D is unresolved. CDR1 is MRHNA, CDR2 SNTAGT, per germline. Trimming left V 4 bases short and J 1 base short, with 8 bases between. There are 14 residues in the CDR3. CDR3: CASSVNPSYNEQFF. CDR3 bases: TGTGCCAGCAGTGTAAACCCATCCTACAATGAGCAGTTCTTC.

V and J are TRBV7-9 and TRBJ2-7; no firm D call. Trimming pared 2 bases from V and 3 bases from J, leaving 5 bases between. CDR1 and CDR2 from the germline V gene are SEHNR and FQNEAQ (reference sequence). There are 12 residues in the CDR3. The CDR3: CASSLNNYEQYF. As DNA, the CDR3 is TGTGCCAGCAGCTTAAACAACTACGAGCAGTACTTC.

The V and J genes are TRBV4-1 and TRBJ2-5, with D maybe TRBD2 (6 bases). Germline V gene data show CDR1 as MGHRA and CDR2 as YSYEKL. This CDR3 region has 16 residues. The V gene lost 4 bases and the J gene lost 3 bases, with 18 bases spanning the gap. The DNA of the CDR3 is TGCGCCAGCAGCCCCGTCTTAGCGGTCCTTAAAGAGACCCAGTACTTC. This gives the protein CASSPVLAVLKETQYF.

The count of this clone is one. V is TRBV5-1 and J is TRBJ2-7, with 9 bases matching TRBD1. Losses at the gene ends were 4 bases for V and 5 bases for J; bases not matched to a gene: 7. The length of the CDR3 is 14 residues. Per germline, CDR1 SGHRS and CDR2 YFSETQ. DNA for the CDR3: TGCGCCAGCAGCCAGGGACAGGGAGCGGACGAGCAGTACTTC. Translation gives CASSQGQGADEQYF.

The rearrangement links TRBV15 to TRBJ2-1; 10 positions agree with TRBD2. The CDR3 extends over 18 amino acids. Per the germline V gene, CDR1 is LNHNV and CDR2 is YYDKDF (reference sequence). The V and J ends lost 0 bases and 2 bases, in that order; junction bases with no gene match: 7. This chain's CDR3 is CATSRDLSGRVTYNEQFF. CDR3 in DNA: TGTGCCACCAGCAGAGATTTAAGCGGGAGGGTCACCTACAATGAGCAGTTCTTC.

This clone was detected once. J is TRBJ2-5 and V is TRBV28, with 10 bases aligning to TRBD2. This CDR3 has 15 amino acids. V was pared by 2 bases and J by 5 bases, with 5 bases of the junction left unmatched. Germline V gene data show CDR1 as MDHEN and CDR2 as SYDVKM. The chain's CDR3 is CASSLGLAGEETQYF. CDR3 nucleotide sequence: TGTGCCAGCAGTTTAGGCCTAGCGGGAGAGGAGACCCAGTACTTC. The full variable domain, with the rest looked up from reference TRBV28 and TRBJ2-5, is DVKVTQSSRYLVKRTGEKVFLECVQDMDHENMFWYRQDPGLGLRLIYFSYDVKMKEKGDIPEGYSVSREKKERFSLILESASTNQTSMYLCASSLGLAGEETQYFGPGTRLLVL.

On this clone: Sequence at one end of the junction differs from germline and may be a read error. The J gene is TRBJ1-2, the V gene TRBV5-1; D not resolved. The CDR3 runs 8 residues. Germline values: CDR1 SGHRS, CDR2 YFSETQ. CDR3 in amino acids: CVSRGYTF. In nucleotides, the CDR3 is TGCGTCAGCAGAGGCTACACCTTC.

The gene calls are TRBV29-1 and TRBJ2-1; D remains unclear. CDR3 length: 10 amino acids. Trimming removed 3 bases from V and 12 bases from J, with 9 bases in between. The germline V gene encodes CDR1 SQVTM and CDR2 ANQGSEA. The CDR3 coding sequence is TGCAGCGTTGATGCTAGTGGGCAGTTCTTC. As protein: CSVDASGQFF.

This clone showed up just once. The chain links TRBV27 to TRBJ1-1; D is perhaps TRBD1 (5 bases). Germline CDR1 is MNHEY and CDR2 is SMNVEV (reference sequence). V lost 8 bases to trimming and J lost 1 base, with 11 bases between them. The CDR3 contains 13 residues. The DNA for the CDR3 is TGTGCCAGCGGGACCGTTGGGAACACTGAAGCTTTCTTT. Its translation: CASGTVGNTEAFF.

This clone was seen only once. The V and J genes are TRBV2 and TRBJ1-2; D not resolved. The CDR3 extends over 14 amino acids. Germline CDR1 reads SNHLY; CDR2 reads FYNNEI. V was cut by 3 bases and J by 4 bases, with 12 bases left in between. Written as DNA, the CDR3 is TGTGCCAGCAGTGAGGGCATCCTCGGCTATGGCTACACCTTC. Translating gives CASSEGILGYGYTF. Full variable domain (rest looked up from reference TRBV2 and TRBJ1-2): EPEVTQTPSHQVTQMGQEVILRCVPISNHLYFYWYRQILGQKVEFLVSFYNNEISEKSEIFDDQFSVERPDGSNFTLKIRSTKLEDSAMYFCASSEGILGYGYTFGSGTRLTVV.

CDR3 protein: CAWSPVFSGNTIYF. For the CDR3, the DNA is TGTGCCTGGAGTCCGGTATTCTCTGGAAACACCATATATTTT. V gene TRBV30 combines with J gene TRBJ1-3; D not certain. V lost 2 bases and J 0 bases, leaving 8 bases between the germline ends. Germline CDR1 reads GTSNPN; CDR2 reads SVGIG (reference sequence). This CDR3 region has 14 residues.

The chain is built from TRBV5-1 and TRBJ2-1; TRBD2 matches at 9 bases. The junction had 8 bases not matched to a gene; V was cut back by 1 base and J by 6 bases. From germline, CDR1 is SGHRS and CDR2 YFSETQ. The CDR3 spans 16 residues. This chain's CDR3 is CASSLSSRGRANEQFF. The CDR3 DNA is TGCGCCAGCAGCTTGAGCAGTCGCGGGAGGGCCAATGAGCAGTTCTTC.

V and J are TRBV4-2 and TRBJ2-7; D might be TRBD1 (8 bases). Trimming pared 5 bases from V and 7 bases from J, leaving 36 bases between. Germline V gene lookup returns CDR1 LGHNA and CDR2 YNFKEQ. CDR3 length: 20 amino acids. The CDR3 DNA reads TGTGCCAGCAGCGTCAACTACCCTAGACCGGGGGGCAGGGGGCGTTGGGAGCAGTACTTC. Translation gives CASSVNYPRPGGRGRWEQYF.